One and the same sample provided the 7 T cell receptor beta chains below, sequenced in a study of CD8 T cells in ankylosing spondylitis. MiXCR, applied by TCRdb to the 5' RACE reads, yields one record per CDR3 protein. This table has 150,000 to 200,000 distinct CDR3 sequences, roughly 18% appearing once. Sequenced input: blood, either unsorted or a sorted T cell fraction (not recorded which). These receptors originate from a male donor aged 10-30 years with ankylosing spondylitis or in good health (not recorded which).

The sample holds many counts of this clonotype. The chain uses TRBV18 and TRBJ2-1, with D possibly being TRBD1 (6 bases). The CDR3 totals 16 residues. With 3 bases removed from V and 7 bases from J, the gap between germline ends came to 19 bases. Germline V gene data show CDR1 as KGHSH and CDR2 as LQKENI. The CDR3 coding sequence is TGTGCCAGCTCACCGTCCCTGCGACAGGCGTGGAATGAGCAGTTCTTC. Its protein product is CASSPSLRQAWNEQFF.

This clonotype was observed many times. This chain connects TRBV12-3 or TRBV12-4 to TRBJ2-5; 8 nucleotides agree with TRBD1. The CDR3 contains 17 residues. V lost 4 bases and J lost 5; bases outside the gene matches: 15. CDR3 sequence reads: CASSSGQGRGFRETQYF. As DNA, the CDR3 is TGTGCCAGCAGTTCAGGACAGGGTCGAGGATTTCGTGAGACCCAGTACTTC.

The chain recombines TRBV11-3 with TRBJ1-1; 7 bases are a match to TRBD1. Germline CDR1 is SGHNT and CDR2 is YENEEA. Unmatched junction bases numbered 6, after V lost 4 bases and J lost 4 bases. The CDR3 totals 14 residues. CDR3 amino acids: CASSSTGRVTEAFF. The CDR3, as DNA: TGTGCCAGCAGCTCGACAGGGAGGGTCACTGAAGCTTTCTTT.

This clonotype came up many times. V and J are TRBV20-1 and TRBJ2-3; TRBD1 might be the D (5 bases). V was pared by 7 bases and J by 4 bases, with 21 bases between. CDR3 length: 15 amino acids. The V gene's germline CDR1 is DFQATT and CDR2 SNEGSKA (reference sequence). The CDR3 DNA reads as TGCAGTGTCCGAAAAACAGGCCCTGCTTCAGATACGCAGTATTTT. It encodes CSVRKTGPASDTQYF.

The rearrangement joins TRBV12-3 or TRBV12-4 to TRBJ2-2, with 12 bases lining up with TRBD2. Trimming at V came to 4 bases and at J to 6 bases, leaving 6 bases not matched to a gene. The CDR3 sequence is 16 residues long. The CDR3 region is CASSSGLAGKAGELFF. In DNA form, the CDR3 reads TGTGCCAGCAGTTCAGGACTAGCGGGAAAGGCCGGGGAGCTGTTTTTT.

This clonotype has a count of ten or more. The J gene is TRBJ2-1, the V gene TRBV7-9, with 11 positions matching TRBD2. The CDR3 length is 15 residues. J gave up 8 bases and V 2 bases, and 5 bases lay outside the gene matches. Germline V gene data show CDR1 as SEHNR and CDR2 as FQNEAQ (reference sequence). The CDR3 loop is CASSLRSGRVHEQFF. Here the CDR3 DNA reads TGTGCCAGCAGCTTACGTAGCGGGAGGGTTCATGAGCAGTTCTTC.

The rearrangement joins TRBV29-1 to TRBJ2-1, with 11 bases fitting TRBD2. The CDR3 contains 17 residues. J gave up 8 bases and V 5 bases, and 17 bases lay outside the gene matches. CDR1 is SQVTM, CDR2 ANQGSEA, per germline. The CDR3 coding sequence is TGCAGCGTTTCCTTGGGACTAGCGGAGGTAGTTAGGGATGAGCAGTTCTTC. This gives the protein CSVSLGLAEVVRDEQFF.